The 18 T cell receptor beta chains listed next were all sequenced from one sample in a study (dated by TCRdb to between 2014 and 2016). To prepare the library, 5' RACE was applied. Sequenced on an Illumina MiSeq. Through fastp at Q25 and MiXCR, TCRdb rebuilt clones from the public reads, retaining in-frame beta chains. Rows with one shared CDR3 protein collapse into an entry with the most common genes and DNA. Present in this sample are 20,000 to 25,000 distinct CDR3 sequences, 30% of which were seen just once. 2% to 2.5% of the sample is held by the ten biggest clonotypes. The specimen was tumor-infiltrating naive CD4+ T cells sorted from the breast tumor. The cell subset or site label of this sample denotes: naive CD4+ T cells, CD4+CD45RA+CD25-. Receptor source: a female donor with breast cancer.

In its sample, this clonotype ranks as medium-sized. This chain links TRBV10-3 with TRBJ1-3; D is ambiguous. The CDR3 has 13 residues. Trimming cost V 3 bases and J 0 bases, with 3 bases left between them. CDR1 and CDR2 (germline): ENHRY, SYGVKD. The CDR3 DNA is TGTGCCATCAGTGACAACTCTGGAAACACCATATATTTT. It yields the protein CAISDNSGNTIYF.

The chain employs TRBV27 and TRBJ2-1, with D possibly TRBD2 on 5 matching bases. Trimming took 4 bases from V and 1 from J, leaving 14 bases between them. Looked up from germline, CDR1 is MNHEY and CDR2 is SMNVEV (reference sequence). The CDR3 extends over 16 amino acids. The CDR3 region is CASSSTGRLSYNEQFF. The CDR3 DNA follows: TGTGCCAGCAGTTCGACGGGAAGGCTTTCCTACAATGAGCAGTTCTTC.

Regarding this clonotype: Just one base apart from a much larger clone, this may be a read error. The V call is TRBV5-1, the J call TRBJ2-5, with a tentative D call TRBD1 (5 bases). The V and J ends lost 0 bases and 2 bases respectively, with 11 bases between them. Germline V gene lookup returns CDR1 SGHRS and CDR2 YFSETQ. The CDR3 has 15 amino acids. CDR3 region: CASSLGQHTQETQYF. DNA for the CDR3: TGCGCCAGCAGCTTGGGACAGCACACGCAAGAGACCCAGTACTTC. Full variable domain (outside the CDR3, taken from reference TRBV5-1 and TRBJ2-5): KAGVTQTPRYLIKTRGQQVTLSCSPISGHRSVSWYQQTPGQGLQFLFEYFSETQRNKGNFPGRFSGRQFSNSRSEMNVSTLELGDSALYLCASSLGQHTQETQYFGPGTRLLVL.

This clonotype has at least ten counts. J is TRBJ2-7 and V is TRBV5-1; 9 nucleotides agree with TRBD1. The J segment lost 4 bases and the V segment lost 2 bases, leaving 4 bases of the junction unmatched. The CDR3 sequence is 14 residues long. Germline values: CDR1 SGHRS, CDR2 YFSETQ. DNA of the CDR3: TGCGCCAGCAGCTTATCCGGGACAGGGTACGAGCAGTACTTC. Its translation: CASSLSGTGYEQYF.

By its share, this clonotype is medium-sized (0.01 to 0.1%). The CDR3 DNA follows: TGCGCCAGCAGCGACTTGACAGGGGTTGAGGAAGCTTTCTTT. Translated: CASSDLTGVEEAFF. The chain is built from TRBV5-1 and TRBJ1-1; 8 bases match TRBD1. The CDR3 loop spans 14 amino acids. CDR1 and CDR2 (germline): SGHRS, YFSETQ. Losses at the gene ends were 4 bases for V and 8 bases for J; bases not matched to a gene: 10.

This clonotype qualifies as medium-sized. The chain couples TRBV24-1 to TRBJ2-1; 8 bases match TRBD2. The ends lost 3 bases at V and 8 bases at J; junction bases unmatched: 11. CDR1 KGHDR and CDR2 SFDVKD come from the germline V gene. The CDR3 length is 16 residues. The CDR3 DNA reads as TGTGCCACCAGTGATACGGGACTAGGGATCTTGGATGAGCAGTTCTTC. This translates into CATSDTGLGILDEQFF.

V and J are TRBV24-1 and TRBJ2-7; TRBD1 aligns across 11 bases. Germline trimming cut 9 bases from V and 5 bases from J; bases unmatched to any gene: 8. CDR1 and CDR2 (germline): KGHDR, SFDVKD. The CDR3 has 14 residues. Written as DNA, the CDR3 is TGTGCCACCTCGAACCCGGGACAGGGGGACGAGCAGTACTTC. The encoded protein is CATSNPGQGDEQYF.

About this clonotype: One end of the junction does not line up with germline, which may come from a read error. This rearrangement joins TRBV6-1 to TRBJ1-5; D not certain. Germline V gene lookup returns CDR1 MNHNS and CDR2 SASEGT. CDR3 length equals 15 residues. CDR3 DNA sequence: TGCGCCAGCAGAAACGGACCAGTTGGCAATCAGCCCCAGCATTTT. Its translation is CASRNGPVGNQPQHF.

This clonotype is medium-sized (0.01 to 0.1%) by share. This sequence joins TRBV12-3 or TRBV12-4 and TRBJ1-2; D ambiguous. The CDR3 is 11 residues long. Trimming shortened V by 6 bases and J by 4 bases, and 6 bases separated the two germline ends. The CDR3 is CASSSGYGYTF. For the CDR3, the DNA is TGTGCCAGCAGCTCCGGCTATGGCTACACCTTC.

The rearrangement links TRBV29-1 to TRBJ2-3; 8 bases are a match to TRBD2. This CDR3 has 14 residues. The junction had 5 bases not matched to a gene; V was cut back by 4 bases and J by 2 bases. Per germline, CDR1 SQVTM and CDR2 ANQGSEA. The CDR3 DNA is TGCAGCGTTGGACGGGGGGGGGCCACAGATACGCAGTATTTT. It is translated as CSVGRGGATDTQYF.

This clonotype was picked up a small number of times. V usage is TRBV4-1 and J usage is TRBJ2-7, with D hard to call. CDR3 length equals 15 residues. V lost 1 base and J lost 0, with 10 bases in between. The germline V gene has CDR1 MGHRA and CDR2 YSYEKL. CDR3 DNA sequence: TGCGCCAGCAGCCAAGTTACAAGCGACTCCTACGAGCAGTACTTC. Amino acid sequence: CASSQVTSDSYEQYF.

This clonotype was counted ten times or more. This sequence joins TRBV7-8 and TRBJ2-1; 10 bases fit TRBD2. Germline CDR1 is SGHVS and CDR2 is FQNEAQ. The junction had 6 bases not matched to a gene; V was cut back by 4 bases and J by 0 bases. The CDR3 runs 17 residues. Here the CDR3 DNA reads TGTGCCAGCAGCTCCAGCGGGAGGGTGAGCTCCTACAATGAGCAGTTCTTC. It specifies CASSSSGRVSSYNEQFF.

There are many counts of this clonotype. This rearrangement joins TRBV9 to TRBJ1-3; D remains ambiguous. V lost 2 bases and J 0 bases, leaving 6 bases between the germline ends. Germline V lookup: CDR1 SGDLS, CDR2 YYNGEE. CDR3 length: 14 amino acids. The CDR3 DNA follows: TGTGCCAGCAGCGTCGGAAACTCTGGAAACACCATATATTTT. It codes for CASSVGNSGNTIYF.

The chain employs TRBV20-1 and TRBJ1-2; D not certain. V was cut by 7 bases and J by 5 bases, with 14 bases left in between. This CDR3 is 12 amino acids long. The V gene's germline CDR1 is DFQATT and CDR2 SNEGSKA (reference sequence). The CDR3 here is CSVRRNSYGYTF. CDR3 DNA sequence: TGCAGTGTCCGACGGAACAGTTATGGCTACACCTTC.

Comment on this clonotype: One end of the junction is discordant with germline, which a read error may explain. V is TRBV6-1 and J is TRBJ2-1; 7 nucleotides agree with TRBD1. The CDR3 has 15 amino acids. The germline CDR1 and CDR2 sequences are MNHNS and SASEGT. The CDR3 loop is CASSNRGSSYYELFF. The CDR3 DNA reads TGTGCCAGCAGTAACAGGGGTAGCTCCTACTATGAGCTGTTCTTC.

By proportion, this clonotype is medium-sized. The chain combines TRBV7-3 with TRBJ2-1, with D maybe TRBD1 (6 bases). The germline V gene has CDR1 SGHTA and CDR2 FQGTGA. This CDR3 has 17 residues. The V gene lost 2 bases and the J gene lost 1 base, with 15 bases spanning the gap. CDR3 protein: CASSLESVDSSYNEQFF. CDR3 in DNA: TGTGCCAGCAGCTTAGAATCGGTGGACAGTTCCTACAATGAGCAGTTCTTC.

This clonotype was recorded many times. The chain combines TRBV15 with TRBJ2-2; D is undetermined. CDR1 and CDR2 (germline): LNHNV, YYDKDF (reference sequence). This CDR3 comprises 16 residues. Trimming took 5 bases from V and 0 from J, leaving 13 bases between them. This CDR3 is CATSPWPVANTGELFF. In DNA, the CDR3 is TGTGCCACCAGCCCTTGGCCGGTCGCGAACACCGGGGAGCTGTTTTTT.

This clonotype was seen repeatedly, ten times or more. This chain connects TRBV5-1 to TRBJ2-1; the match to TRBD2 covers 8 bases. With V trimmed by 2 bases and J by 5 bases, 15 bases remained unmatched. The CDR3 runs to 18 residues. CDR1 is SGHRS and CDR2 is YFSETQ in the germline V gene. DNA of the CDR3: TGCGCCAGCAGCTTTAGAAACCACGGGGGGACTAGTAACAATGAGCAGTTCTTC. Translated: CASSFRNHGGTSNNEQFF.